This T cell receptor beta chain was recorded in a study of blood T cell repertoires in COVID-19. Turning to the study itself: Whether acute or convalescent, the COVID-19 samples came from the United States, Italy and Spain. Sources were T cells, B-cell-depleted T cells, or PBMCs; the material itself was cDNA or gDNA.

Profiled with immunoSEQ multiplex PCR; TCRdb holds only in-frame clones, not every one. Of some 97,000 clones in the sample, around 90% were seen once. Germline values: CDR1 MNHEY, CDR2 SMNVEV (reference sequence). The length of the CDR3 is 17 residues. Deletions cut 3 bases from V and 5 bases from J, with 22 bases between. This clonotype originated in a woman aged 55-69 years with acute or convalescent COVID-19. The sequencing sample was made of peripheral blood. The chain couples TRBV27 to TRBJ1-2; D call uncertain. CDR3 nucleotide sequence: TGTGCCAGCAGTTTGCGGGCAGGTGTAGTTTTAGGGTATGGCTACACCTTC. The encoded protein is CASSLRAGVVLGYGYTF.